These 17 T cell receptor beta chains originate from one sample sequenced in a study of cytomegalovirus exposure and HLA in healthy donors. Using immunoSEQ multiplex PCR, the repertoire was profiled, and TCRdb retains in-frame clones only, with some absent. This sample yields a few hundred thousand clones, of which roughly 87% are seen a single time; 3.1% belongs to the top ten. Sequencing input: PBMCs. The source is a woman aged 25 to 39 in good health and CMV-seronegative.

The rearrangement links TRBV19 to TRBJ2-2, with D perhaps assigned TRBD1 or TRBD2 (6 bases each). Germline V gene lookup returns CDR1 LNHDA and CDR2 SQIVND (reference sequence). V was clipped by 6 bases and J by 3 bases, with 17 bases between them. The CDR3 extends over 16 amino acids. The CDR3 DNA sequence: TGTGCCAGTAGACCGTTGGGGGGCGCGGACACCGGGGAGCTGTTTTTT. This sequence encodes CASRPLGGADTGELFF.

The chain links TRBV18 to TRBJ2-7; no clear D. Germline V gene sequence: CDR1 KGHSH, CDR2 LQKENI. CDR3 length: 13 residues. With 1 base removed from V and 3 bases from J, the gap between germline ends came to 7 bases. This chain's CDR3 is CASSPQVNYEQYF. DNA of the CDR3: TGTGCCAGCTCACCACAGGTCAACTACGAGCAGTACTTC.

This chain connects TRBV2 to TRBJ1-4, with 7 bases that match TRBD1. The germline V gene has CDR1 SNHLY and CDR2 FYNNEI. The CDR3 spans 15 residues. V lost 5 bases and J lost 7; bases outside the gene matches: 10. The CDR3 is CASSPETGLGEKLFF. CDR3 sequence (DNA): TGTGCCAGCAGTCCTGAGACAGGGCTTGGTGAAAAACTGTTTTTT.

In this sample, this clone turned up a few times. The CDR3 loop reads CATRPFYEQYF. The CDR3 DNA is TGTGCCACCCGGCCTTTCTACGAGCAGTACTTC. This chain connects TRBV6-1 to TRBJ2-7; D is ambiguous. Trimming took 10 bases from V and 3 from J, leaving 10 bases between them. The CDR3 is 11 amino acids. Germline V gene lookup returns CDR1 MNHNS and CDR2 SASEGT.

This rearrangement joins TRBV11-2 to TRBJ1-3; D might be TRBD1 (5 bases). V was pared by 5 bases and J by 0 bases, with 11 bases between. In germline, CDR1 is SGHAT, CDR2 FQNNGV. CDR3 length equals 15 residues. The DNA for the CDR3 is TGTGCCAGCAGCCGAGGGGTTGACTCTGGAAACACCATATATTTT. It yields the protein CASSRGVDSGNTIYF.

The V call is TRBV9, the J call TRBJ2-7; D gene ambiguous. The CDR3 totals 13 residues. V lost 0 bases, J lost 6 bases, and 10 bases lay in between. Germline V lookup: CDR1 SGDLS, CDR2 YYNGEE. CDR3 amino acids: CASSVGYSSEQYF. For the CDR3, the DNA is TGTGCCAGCAGCGTAGGCTACTCATCCGAGCAGTACTTC.

The J gene is TRBJ2-7, the V gene TRBV28, with D unresolved. CDR3 length: 13 amino acids. Germline CDR1 MDHEN, CDR2 SYDVKM. The ends were cut back, 8 bases at V and 7 bases at J, with 18 bases in the middle. The CDR3 reads CASGESNMGEQYF. The CDR3, as DNA: TGTGCCAGCGGTGAGAGTAATATGGGGGAGCAGTACTTC.

V is TRBV4-3 and J is TRBJ2-7; D is ambiguous. V lost 0 bases and J lost 1, with 10 bases in between. Germline CDR1 LGHNA, CDR2 YSLEER. This CDR3 region has 15 residues. The CDR3 reads CASSQERLQSYEQYF. The DNA for the CDR3 is TGCGCCAGCAGCCAAGAGCGACTTCAATCCTACGAGCAGTACTTC.

This chain uses TRBV27 with TRBJ2-2; 8 bases are a match to TRBD2. Trimming cost V 2 bases and J 5 bases; bases outside gene matches: 4. Germline V gene data show CDR1 as MNHEY and CDR2 as SMNVEV (reference sequence). The CDR3 is made up of 15 amino acids. CDR3 amino acids: CASSLAGGLTGELFF. Written as DNA, the CDR3 is TGTGCCAGCAGTTTAGCGGGAGGTCTAACCGGGGAGCTGTTTTTT.

This clone was detected once. The chain recombines TRBV28 with TRBJ2-2; D might be TRBD2 (5 bases). CDR1 and CDR2 from the germline V gene are MDHEN and SYDVKM. V was cut by 2 bases and J by 5 bases, with 15 bases left in between. CDR3 length equals 16 residues. CDR3 bases: TGTGCCAGCAGTTTACTCCTAGGGAGTGGTACCGGGGAGCTGTTTTTT. This gives the protein CASSLLLGSGTGELFF.

The rearrangement uses TRBV19 and TRBJ1-5; tentatively, D is TRBD1 (6 bases). V gave up 9 bases and J gave up 1 base, with 10 bases separating them. There are 13 residues in the CDR3. Germline V gene data show CDR1 as LNHDA and CDR2 as SQIVND (reference sequence). Here the CDR3 DNA reads TGTGCCAGCACAGACAGGAGCAATCAGCCCCAGCATTTT. Translation: CASTDRSNQPQHF.

This rearrangement joins TRBV25-1 to TRBJ1-4, with TRBD1 identical over 7 bases. V lost 6 bases to trimming and J lost 7 bases; unmatched junction nucleotides: 8. Germline CDR1 is MGHDK and CDR2 is SYGVNS. The length of the CDR3 is 14 residues. The CDR3 spells CASSRTGTREKLFF. DNA for the CDR3: TGTGCCAGCAGCCGGACAGGCACTCGTGAAAAACTGTTTTTT.

This chain uses TRBV27 with TRBJ2-7; weak D call: TRBD1 (6 bases). The V end lost 0 bases, the J end lost 0 bases, and 6 bases lay between the germline ends. The CDR3 runs to 14 residues. CDR1 is MNHEY and CDR2 is SMNVEV in the germline V gene (reference sequence). CDR3 bases: TGTGCCAGCAGTTTATCGGACAGCTCCTACGAGCAGTACTTC. This encodes CASSLSDSSYEQYF.

This chain links TRBV7-3 with TRBJ2-2, with D perhaps matching TRBD2 (6 bases). The CDR3 sequence is 16 residues long. V lost 1 base to trimming and J lost 0 bases, with 9 bases between them. Germline assignment: CDR1 SGHTA and CDR2 FQGTGA. The DNA for the CDR3 is TGTGCCAGCAGCTTAAACGGCGGGACGAACACCGGGGAGCTGTTTTTT. Residues: CASSLNGGTNTGELFF.

This rearrangement joins TRBV2 to TRBJ2-7; 11 bases fit TRBD2. The CDR3 length is 17 residues. V trimming: 7 bases; J trimming: 0 bases; junction bases outside the gene matches: 11. From germline, CDR1 is SNHLY and CDR2 FYNNEI. CDR3 nucleotides: TGTGCCAGCACTCAACTAGCGGGAGCCCTAAGCTCCTACGAGCAGTACTTC. Translating it yields CASTQLAGALSSYEQYF.

The chain is built from TRBV6-1 and TRBJ2-1; 10 bases match TRBD2. V lost 0 bases to trimming and J lost 4 bases; unmatched junction nucleotides: 3. CDR1 and CDR2 from the germline V gene are MNHNS and SASEGT. The CDR3 extends over 16 amino acids. CDR3: CASSEALAGVYNEQFF. The CDR3, as DNA: TGTGCCAGCAGTGAAGCTCTAGCGGGAGTGTACAATGAGCAGTTCTTC.

V and J are TRBV27 and TRBJ1-2; TRBD1 is a possible D gene (5 bases). Germline values: CDR1 MNHEY, CDR2 SMNVEV (reference sequence). Trimming left V 3 bases short and J 7 bases short, with 12 bases between. CDR3 length: 13 amino acids. In DNA, the CDR3 is TGTGCCAGCAGTTTTACAGGTCTAGGTGGCTACACCTTC. It encodes CASSFTGLGGYTF.